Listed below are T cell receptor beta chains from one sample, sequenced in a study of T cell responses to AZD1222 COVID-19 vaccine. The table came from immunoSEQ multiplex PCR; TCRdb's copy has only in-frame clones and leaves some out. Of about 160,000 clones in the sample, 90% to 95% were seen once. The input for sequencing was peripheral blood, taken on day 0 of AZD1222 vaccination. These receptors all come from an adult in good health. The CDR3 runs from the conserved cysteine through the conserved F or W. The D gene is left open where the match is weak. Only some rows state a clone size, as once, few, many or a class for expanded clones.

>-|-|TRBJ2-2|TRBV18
CASSPFGQVNTGELFF
TGTGCCAGCTCACCGTTCGGACAAGTAAACACCGGGGAGCTGTTTTTT
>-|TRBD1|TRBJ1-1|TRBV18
CASSLQQGAGDTEAFF
TGTGCCAGCTCACTTCAACAGGGGGCTGGGGACACTGAAGCTTTCTTT
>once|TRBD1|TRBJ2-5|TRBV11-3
CASSYRDRGLQETQYF
TGTGCCAGCAGCTACCGGGACAGGGGGCTTCAAGAGACCCAGTACTTC
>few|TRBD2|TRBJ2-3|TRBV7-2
CASSFLSGGNTDTQYF
TGTGCCAGCAGCTTCCTAAGCGGGGGAAACACAGATACGCAGTATTTT
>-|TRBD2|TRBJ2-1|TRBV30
CAWGWTSGSYNEQFF
TGTGCCTGGGGATGGACTAGCGGATCCTACAATGAGCAGTTCTTC
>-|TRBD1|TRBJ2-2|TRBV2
CASSARTGGPGELFF
TGTGCCAGCAGTGCCCGGACAGGGGGTCCCGGGGAGCTGTTTTTT
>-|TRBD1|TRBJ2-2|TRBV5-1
CASSRDRGNTGELFF
TGCGCCAGCAGCCGTGACAGGGGTAACACCGGGGAGCTGTTTTTT
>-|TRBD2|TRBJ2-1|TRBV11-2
CASSAGLANYNEQFF
TGTGCCAGCAGCGCCGGACTAGCGAATTACAATGAGCAGTTCTTC
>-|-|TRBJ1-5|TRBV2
CASSEWVNQPQHF
TGTGCCAGCAGTGAATGGGTTAATCAGCCCCAGCATTTT
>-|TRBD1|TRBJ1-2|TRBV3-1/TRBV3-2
CASSQETGGRGYTF
TGTGCCAGCAGCCAAGAGACAGGGGGTAGAGGCTACACCTTC
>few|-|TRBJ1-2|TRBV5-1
CASSLGRDPANYGYTF
TGCGCCAGCAGCTTGGGGCGGGACCCCGCTAACTATGGCTACACCTTC
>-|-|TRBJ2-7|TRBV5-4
CASSPQGGSHEQYF
TGTGCCAGCAGCCCCCAAGGGGGTTCCCACGAGCAGTACTTC
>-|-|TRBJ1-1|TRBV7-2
CASSVKRGETEAFF
TGTGCCAGCAGCGTAAAGCGGGGGGAAACTGAAGCTTTCTTT
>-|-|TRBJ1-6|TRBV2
CASNTGHPNSPLHF
TGTGCCAGCAATACGGGACACCCGAATTCACCCCTCCACTTT
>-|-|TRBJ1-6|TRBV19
CASSIGGSNSPLHF
TGTGCCAGTAGTATTGGAGGAAGCAATTCACCCCTCCACTTT
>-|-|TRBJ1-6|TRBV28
CASSSAGIGNSPLHF
TGTGCCAGCAGCAGTGCCGGAATTGGGAATTCACCCCTCCACTTT
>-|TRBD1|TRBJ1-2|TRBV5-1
CASREQGALNYGYTF
TGCGCCAGCAGGGAACAGGGGGCCCTTAACTATGGCTACACCTTC
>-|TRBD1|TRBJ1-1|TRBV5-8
CASSPRTGRMNTEAFF
TGTGCCAGCAGCCCCCGGACAGGAAGGATGAACACTGAAGCTTTCTTT
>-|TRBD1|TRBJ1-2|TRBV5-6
CASRYTGGVNYGYTF
TGTGCCAGCAGATATACAGGGGGAGTTAACTATGGCTACACCTTC
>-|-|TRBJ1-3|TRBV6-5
CASSLPVSGNTIYF
TGTGCCAGCAGCCTCCCTGTATCTGGAAACACCATATATTTT
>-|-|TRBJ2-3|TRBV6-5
CASRSGSTDTQYF
TGTGCCAGCAGATCAGGGTCCACAGATACGCAGTATTTT
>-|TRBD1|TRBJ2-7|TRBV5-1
CASSLGTGAAEQYF
TGCGCCAGCAGCTTGGGGACAGGGGCCGCCGAGCAGTACTTC
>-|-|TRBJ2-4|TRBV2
CASSGENIQYF
TGTGCCAGCAGTGGTGAAAACATTCAGTACTTC